Sequencing of this T cell receptor (beta chain) was carried out in a study of cytomegalovirus exposure and HLA in healthy donors. Study at large: The approximately 120 validation repertoires and the 666 first-cohort repertoires shared a platform, a later analysis reported. Study results and limitations: The authors listed roughly 150 TCR beta chains as cytomegalovirus-associated.

The protocol was immunoSEQ multiplex PCR, while the TCRdb copy is restricted to in-frame clones and leaves out a portion. The data show almost 200,000 clones, with about 81% seen just once and 1% to 1.5% held by the top ten. On this clone itself: Antigen: not known.

The V gene's germline CDR1 is ENHRY and CDR2 SYGVKD. The CDR3 runs to 15 residues. J was trimmed by 2 bases and V by 4 bases; bases with no gene match: 6. The donors were part of the validation cohort, which consisted of about 120 subjects and was separate from the first cohort of hundreds of subjects. The source material was PBMCs. The chain couples TRBV10-3 to TRBJ2-7, with 9 bases fitting TRBD2. The receptor comes from a woman aged 25 to 45 in good health and CMV-seronegative. The DNA for the CDR3 is TGTGCCATCAGTGTTGGGGTAGCGGGGGCCTACGAGCAGTACTTC. It specifies CAISVGVAGAYEQYF.